These 8 T cell receptor beta chains were all obtained from the same sample, sequenced in a study of blood T cell repertoires in COVID-19. Data came from immunoSEQ multiplex PCR; TCRdb stores just in-frame clones and leaves some out. Of around 67,000 clones listed, around 82% are singletons. Sequences were obtained from peripheral blood. These receptor sequences come from a man at least 80 years old with active COVID-19.

The J gene is TRBJ1-4, the V gene TRBV5-4; D is undetermined. CDR1 is SGHNT, CDR2 YYREEE, per germline (reference sequence). The CDR3 covers 15 residues. V was trimmed by 4 bases and J by 3 bases, leaving 13 bases between them. The CDR3 coding sequence is TGTGCCAGCAGCCCCGGGTCGGGGTCTAATGAAAAACTGTTTTTT. Protein: CASSPGSGSNEKLFF. The entire variable domain, with the rest obtained from reference TRBV5-4 and TRBJ1-4, is as follows: ETGVTQSPTHLIKTRGQQVTLRCSSQSGHNTVSWYQQALGQGPQFIFQYYREEENGRGNFPPRFSGLQFPNYSSELNVNALELDDSALYLCASSPGSGSNEKLFFGSGTQLSVL.

This rearrangement joins TRBV4-1 to TRBJ2-1; the match to TRBD1 covers 9 bases. The CDR3 is 17 amino acids. Germline V gene sequence: CDR1 MGHRA, CDR2 YSYEKL. Trimming cost V 0 bases and J 8 bases; bases outside gene matches: 11. CDR3 region: CASSQDPPDRGIDEQFF. CDR3 in DNA: TGCGCCAGCAGCCAAGATCCGCCCGACAGGGGGATCGATGAGCAGTTCTTC.

This clone was seen a few times. The rearrangement joins TRBV6-5 to TRBJ1-1; the D gene is possibly TRBD1 (5 bases). V lost 2 bases, J lost 4 bases, and 17 bases lay in between. The CDR3 extends over 16 amino acids. Looked up from germline, CDR1 is MNHEY and CDR2 is SVGAGI. The CDR3 DNA reads TGTGCCAGCAGTTACGGACCAATCATGGGGCGCACTGAAGCTTTCTTT. It codes for CASSYGPIMGRTEAFF.

This CDR3 reads CSVARTGGLGGYTF. CDR3 DNA: TGCAGCGTTGCGCGGACAGGGGGCTTGGGTGGCTACACCTTC. The chain employs TRBV29-1 and TRBJ1-2, with 11 bases matching TRBD1. Germline V gene sequence: CDR1 SQVTM, CDR2 ANQGSEA. The CDR3 is 14 residues long. V trimming: 4 bases; J trimming: 7 bases; junction bases outside the gene matches: 8.

This clone was observed once. J is TRBJ1-5 and V is TRBV7-8, with D tentatively TRBD1 (5 bases). The CDR3 is made up of 13 amino acids. V lost 5 bases and J 6 bases, leaving 11 bases between the germline ends. The germline gives CDR1 SGHVS, CDR2 FQNEAQ. CDR3 residues: CASSPGGGQPQHF. CDR3 nucleotides: TGTGCCAGCAGCCCCGGGGGGGGTCAGCCCCAGCATTTT.

The chain is built from TRBV11-3 and TRBJ2-3, with a possible D match to TRBD1 (5 bases). This CDR3 comprises 15 residues. Trimming removed 3 bases from V and 0 bases from J, with 10 bases in between. The V gene's germline CDR1 is SGHNT and CDR2 YENEEA. Here the CDR3 reads CASSFAGLSTDTQYF. DNA for the CDR3: TGTGCCAGCAGCTTCGCAGGGCTAAGCACAGATACGCAGTATTTT.

DNA for the CDR3: TGCGCCAGCAGCTTGGGACAGGCATCGATAGATACGCAGTATTTT. This translates into CASSLGQASIDTQYF. The genes are TRBV5-1 and TRBJ2-3, with D possibly TRBD1 on 6 matching bases. Trimming took 0 bases from V and 5 from J, leaving 13 bases between them. The CDR3 has 15 residues. The germline V gene has CDR1 SGHRS and CDR2 YFSETQ.

The chain couples TRBV5-1 to TRBJ1-1; maybe TRBD1 (6 bases). This CDR3 has 14 residues. V lost 0 bases and J 6 bases, leaving 12 bases between the germline ends. CDR1 and CDR2 (germline): SGHRS, YFSETQ. The CDR3 DNA follows: TGCGCCAGCAGCTTGGGAGGGGGTCGTGCTGAAGCTTTCTTT. Its translation is CASSLGGGRAEAFF.